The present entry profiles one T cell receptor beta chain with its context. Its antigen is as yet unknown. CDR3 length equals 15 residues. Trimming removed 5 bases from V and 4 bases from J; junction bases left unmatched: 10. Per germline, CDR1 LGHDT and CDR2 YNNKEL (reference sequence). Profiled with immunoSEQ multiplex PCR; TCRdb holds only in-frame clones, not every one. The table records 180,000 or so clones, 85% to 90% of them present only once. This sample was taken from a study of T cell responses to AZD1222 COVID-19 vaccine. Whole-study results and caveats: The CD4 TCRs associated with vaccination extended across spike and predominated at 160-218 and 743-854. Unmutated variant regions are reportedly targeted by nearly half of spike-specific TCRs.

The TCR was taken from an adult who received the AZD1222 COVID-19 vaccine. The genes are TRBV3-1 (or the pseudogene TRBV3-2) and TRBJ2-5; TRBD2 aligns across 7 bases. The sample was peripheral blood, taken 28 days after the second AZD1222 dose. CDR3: CASSGSGRELETQYF. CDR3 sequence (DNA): TGTGCCAGCAGCGGCTCGGGGCGGGAGCTAGAGACCCAGTACTTC.